These 12 T cell receptor beta chains came from one sample sequenced in a study of Tregs in tolerant kidney transplant recipients. Sequencing was performed with immunoSEQ multiplex PCR; in TCRdb, only in-frame clones are kept and a portion is missing. Among 60,000 to 95,000 clones, roughly 98% were seen once, and the ten largest hold roughly 0.59%. The material was CD4+ T cells from blood, obtained before the transplant. Receptors were obtained from a human donor who received a combined kidney and bone marrow transplant.

CDR3 sequence: CASSLQGVNQPQHF. DNA of the CDR3: TGTGCCAGCAGCTTACAAGGGGTCAACCAGCCCCAGCATTTT. The V gene is TRBV7-6, the J gene TRBJ1-5; tentative D call: TRBD1 (5 bases). V shed 2 bases and J shed 7 bases, with 12 bases lying between them. CDR1 SGHVS and CDR2 FNYEAQ come from the germline V gene. This CDR3 spans 14 amino acids.

The rearrangement uses TRBV4-2 and TRBJ1-2; D might be TRBD1 (5 bases). In germline, CDR1 is LGHNA, CDR2 YNFKEQ. This CDR3 is built from 16 residues. The V end was cut by 1 base, the J end by 3 bases, with 15 bases between. The CDR3: CASSQVERTKDYGYTF. DNA of the CDR3: TGTGCCAGCAGCCAAGTTGAAAGGACAAAAGACTATGGCTACACCTTC.

The chain joins TRBV7-2 to TRBJ2-7, with D perhaps matching TRBD2 (6 bases). The CDR3 totals 15 residues. Trimming cost V 4 bases and J 3 bases, with 16 bases left between them. Germline CDR1 SGHTA, CDR2 FQGNSA. CDR3 protein: CASSSLAKGVYEQYF. For the CDR3, the DNA is TGTGCCAGCAGCTCCCTAGCGAAAGGAGTCTACGAGCAGTACTTC. The variable domain in full, with the rest retrieved from reference TRBV7-2 and TRBJ2-7, is GAGVSQSPSNKVTEKGKDVELRCDPISGHTALYWYRQSLGQGLEFLIYFQGNSAPDKSGLPSDRFSAERTGGSVSTLTIQRTQQEDSAVYLCASSSLAKGVYEQYFGPGTRLTVT.

The chain joins TRBV10-3 to TRBJ1-1, with D unclear. Germline V gene sequence: CDR1 ENHRY, CDR2 SYGVKD. The CDR3 runs 15 residues. V was shortened by 0 bases and J by 3 bases, with 11 bases between the two germline ends. The CDR3 spells CAISESGGSDTEAFF. In DNA, the CDR3 is TGTGCCATCAGTGAGTCGGGAGGGTCTGACACTGAAGCTTTCTTT.

The chain carries TRBV18 and TRBJ2-3; D perhaps matches TRBD2 (6 bases). Germline values: CDR1 KGHSH, CDR2 LQKENI. The CDR3 runs to 15 residues. Deletions cut 3 bases from V and 1 base from J, with 11 bases between. CDR3 sequence reads: CASSPLGGGTDTQYF. CDR3 sequence (DNA): TGTGCCAGCTCACCGCTCGGCGGGGGCACAGATACGCAGTATTTT.

In DNA, the CDR3 is TGTGCCAGCAGCTCTCTCGCCGGGGACTTTCAAGAGACCCAGTACTTC. It translates to CASSSLAGDFQETQYF. This chain uses TRBV9 with TRBJ2-5, with D possibly matching TRBD2 (6 bases). CDR1 SGDLS and CDR2 YYNGEE come from the germline V gene. The CDR3 sequence is 16 residues long. The germline V and J ends were trimmed by 4 bases and 2 bases, with 18 bases remaining between them.

The gene calls are TRBV7-3 and TRBJ2-3, with 11 nucleotides matching TRBD2. The length of the CDR3 is 16 residues. The germline V gene has CDR1 SGHTA and CDR2 FQGTGA. J gave up 0 bases and V 5 bases, and 4 bases lay outside the gene matches. This CDR3 reads CASSPRLAGSTDTQYF. DNA of the CDR3: TGTGCCAGCAGCCCGCGACTAGCGGGAAGCACAGATACGCAGTATTTT.

The chain is built from TRBV5-1 and TRBJ1-5, with a weak D call TRBD1 (5 bases). Germline V gene lookup returns CDR1 SGHRS and CDR2 YFSETQ. Trimming left V 0 bases short and J 0 bases short, with 7 bases between. CDR3 size: 15 residues. In DNA form, the CDR3 reads TGCGCCAGCAGCTTGGAGGGGTATAGCAATCAGCCCCAGCATTTT. It is translated as CASSLEGYSNQPQHF.

The CDR3 reads CASSQDPSSYEQYF. The DNA for the CDR3 is TGCGCCAGCAGCCAAGATCCCAGTTCCTACGAGCAGTACTTC. The J gene is TRBJ2-7, the V gene TRBV4-3; D remains ambiguous. Germline CDR1 reads LGHNA; CDR2 reads YSLEER. This CDR3 comprises 14 residues. Trimming removed 0 bases from V and 1 base from J, with 7 bases in between.

The CDR3 here is CASSAVGQGTYNEQFF. CDR3 nucleotides: TGCGCCAGCAGCGCCGTAGGTCAGGGAACCTACAATGAGCAGTTCTTC. This chain links TRBV4-1 with TRBJ2-1; maybe TRBD1 (5 bases). The CDR3 loop spans 16 amino acids. The V and J ends lost 5 bases and 2 bases respectively, with 16 bases between them. Germline CDR1 and CDR2: MGHRA and YSYEKL.

This clone was detected once. The chain links TRBV5-1 to TRBJ2-7; no clear D gene. The germline V gene encodes CDR1 SGHRS and CDR2 YFSETQ. The CDR3 extends over 14 amino acids. Trimming left V 2 bases short and J 0 bases short, with 9 bases between. CDR3 residues: CASSFESPSYEQYF. CDR3 nucleotide sequence: TGCGCCAGCAGCTTCGAGTCGCCCTCCTACGAGCAGTACTTC.

V is TRBV19 and J is TRBJ2-1; 8 bases line up with TRBD2. The CDR3 covers 15 residues. V was pared by 3 bases and J by 4 bases, with 5 bases of the junction left unmatched. The germline V gene encodes CDR1 LNHDA and CDR2 SQIVND (reference sequence). The CDR3: CASSIKRGRYNEQFF. Here the CDR3 DNA reads TGTGCCAGTAGTATTAAGCGGGGGAGGTACAATGAGCAGTTCTTC.